This T cell receptor (beta chain) derives from a study of blood T cell repertoires in COVID-19. Here immunoSEQ multiplex PCR was the method, and the copy in TCRdb shows in-frame clones only, minus some. The sample has about 160,000 clones; approximately 91% are singletons. This CDR3 region has 16 residues. Germline lookup yields CDR1 MNHEY and CDR2 SVGAGI. V gave up 0 bases and J gave up 2 bases, with 13 bases separating them. The TCR originated in a man aged 18 to 29 with acute or convalescent COVID-19. The rearrangement links TRBV6-5 to TRBJ1-1; the D gene is possibly TRBD1 (5 bases). The sequencing sample was made of peripheral blood. The CDR3 protein is CASSYSGLRGNTEAFF. Written as DNA, the CDR3 is TGTGCCAGCAGTTACTCCGGCCTAAGGGGCAACACTGAAGCTTTCTTT.